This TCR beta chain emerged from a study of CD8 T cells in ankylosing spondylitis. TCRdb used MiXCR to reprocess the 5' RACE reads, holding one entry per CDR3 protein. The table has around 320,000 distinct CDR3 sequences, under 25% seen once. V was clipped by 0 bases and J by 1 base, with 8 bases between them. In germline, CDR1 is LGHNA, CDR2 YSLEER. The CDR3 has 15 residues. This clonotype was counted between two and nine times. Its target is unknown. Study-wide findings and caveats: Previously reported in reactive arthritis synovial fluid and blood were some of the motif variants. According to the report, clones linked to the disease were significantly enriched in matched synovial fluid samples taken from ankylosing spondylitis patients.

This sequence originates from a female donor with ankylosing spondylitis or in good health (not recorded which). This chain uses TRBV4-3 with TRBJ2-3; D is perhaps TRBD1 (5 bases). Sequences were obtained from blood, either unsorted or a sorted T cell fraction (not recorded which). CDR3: CASSQEGARTDTQYF. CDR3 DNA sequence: TGCGCCAGCAGCCAAGAAGGGGCGCGCACAGATACGCAGTATTTT.